This T cell receptor beta chain was documented in a study of CD8+ T cells in alopecia areata. Overall study context: For 6 to 18 months, tofacitinib was taken, and 6 months off drug followed.

Whole-study results and caveats: Among patients, TCR sharing was less clear than in mice, a difference possibly due in part to HLA diversity in the patient population.

This clone has only one observation. Its antigen is unidentified. cDNA serving as the sequencing template came from extracted, reverse transcribed RNA. Here immunoSEQ multiplex PCR was the method, and the copy in TCRdb shows in-frame clones only, minus some. The sample yields some 150,000 clones, about three fifths seen once. The sequence was obtained from a human donor with alopecia areata. The sequences come from CD4+ T cells sorted from blood, collected at week 0.

DNA for the CDR3: TGCAGCGCCAAATCCGGTTCGACCAACTATGGCTACACCTTC. Its translation: CSAKSGSTNYGYTF. This chain uses TRBV29-1 with TRBJ1-2, with D unclear. The CDR3 is made up of 14 amino acids. The ends were cut back, 7 bases at V and 2 bases at J, with 17 bases in the middle. From germline, CDR1 is SQVTM and CDR2 ANQGSEA.